The entry below gives a single T cell receptor (beta chain) sequence along with its context. This specimen comes from a study of patients and donors after allogeneic stem cell transplantation. The germline V gene has CDR1 SEHNR and CDR2 FQNEAQ (reference sequence). Trimming removed 2 bases at V and 8 bases at J, with 21 bases between. The CDR3 has 16 amino acids. Using its own MiXCR run on the RT-PCR reads, TCRdb lists one record per CDR3 protein. The sample consists of tens of thousands of distinct CDR3 sequences, 45% to 50% of them appearing once. The chain uses TRBV7-9 and TRBJ1-2; no definite D call. The TCR was taken from a human donor who was either an allogeneic HSCT recipient or a stem cell or donor lymphocyte infusion donor (not recorded which). It is not recorded whose cells these are; they may come from a transplant donor. The sample comprised blood, either unsorted or a sorted T cell fraction (not recorded which). CDR3 coding DNA: TGTGCCAGCAGCTTACCTAGCGGCCTGACCTTAGGAGGCTACACCTTC. It codes for CASSLPSGLTLGGYTF.